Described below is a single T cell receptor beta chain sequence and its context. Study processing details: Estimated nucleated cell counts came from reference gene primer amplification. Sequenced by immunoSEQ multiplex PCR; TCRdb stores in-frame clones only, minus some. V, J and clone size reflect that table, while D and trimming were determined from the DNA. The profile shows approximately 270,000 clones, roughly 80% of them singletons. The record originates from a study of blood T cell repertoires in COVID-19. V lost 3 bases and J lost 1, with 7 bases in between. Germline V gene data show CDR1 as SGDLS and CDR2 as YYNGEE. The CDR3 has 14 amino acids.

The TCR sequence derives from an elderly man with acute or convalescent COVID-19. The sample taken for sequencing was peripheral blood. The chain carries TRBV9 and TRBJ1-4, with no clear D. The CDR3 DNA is TGTGCCAGCAGCGCACAGATAACTAATGAAAAACTGTTTTTT. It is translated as CASSAQITNEKLFF.